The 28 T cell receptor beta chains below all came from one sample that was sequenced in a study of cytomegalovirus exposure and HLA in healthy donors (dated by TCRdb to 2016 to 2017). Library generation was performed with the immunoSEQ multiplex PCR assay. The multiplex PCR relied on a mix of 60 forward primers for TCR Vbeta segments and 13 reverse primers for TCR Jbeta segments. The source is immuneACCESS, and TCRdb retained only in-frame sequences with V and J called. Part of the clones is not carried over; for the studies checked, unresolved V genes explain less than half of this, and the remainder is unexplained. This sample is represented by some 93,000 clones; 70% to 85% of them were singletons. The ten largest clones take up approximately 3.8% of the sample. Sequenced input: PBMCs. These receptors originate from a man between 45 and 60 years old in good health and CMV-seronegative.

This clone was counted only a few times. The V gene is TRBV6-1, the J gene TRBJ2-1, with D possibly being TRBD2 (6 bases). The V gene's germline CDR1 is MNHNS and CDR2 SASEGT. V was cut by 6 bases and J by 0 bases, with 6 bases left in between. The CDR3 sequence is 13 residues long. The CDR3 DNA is TGTGCCAGCAGACTAGCCTCCTACAATGAGCAGTTCTTC. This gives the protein CASRLASYNEQFF.

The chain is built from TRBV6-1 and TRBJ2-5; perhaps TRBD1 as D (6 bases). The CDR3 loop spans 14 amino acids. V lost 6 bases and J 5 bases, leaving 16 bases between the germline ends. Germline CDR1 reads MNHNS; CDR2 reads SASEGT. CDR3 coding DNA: TGTGCCAGCAGCGGACAGCCCTCGGGGGAGACCCAGTACTTC. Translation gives CASSGQPSGETQYF.

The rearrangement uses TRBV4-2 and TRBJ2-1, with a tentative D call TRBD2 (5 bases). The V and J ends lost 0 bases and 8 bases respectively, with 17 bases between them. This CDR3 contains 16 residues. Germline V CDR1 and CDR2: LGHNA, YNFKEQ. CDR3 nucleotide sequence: TGTGCCAGCAGCCAAGATCAAGTTGGAAGCGGCTATGAGCAGTTCTTC. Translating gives CASSQDQVGSGYEQFF.

The CDR3 spells CASSPSITGGNTEAFF. CDR3 nucleotides: TGTGCCAGCTCACCCTCGATTACAGGGGGGAACACTGAAGCTTTCTTT. V is TRBV18 and J is TRBJ1-1, with 8 bases matching TRBD1. The germline V gene encodes CDR1 KGHSH and CDR2 LQKENI. The CDR3 extends over 16 amino acids. With 3 bases clipped from V and 1 base from J, the junction kept 7 bases outside the gene matches. Full variable domain (missing parts from reference TRBV18 and TRBJ1-1): NAGVMQNPRHLVRRRGQEARLRCSPMKGHSHVYWYRQLPEEGLKFMVYLQKENIIDESGMPKERFSAEFPKEGPSILRIQQVVRGDSAAYFCASSPSITGGNTEAFFGQGTRLTVV.

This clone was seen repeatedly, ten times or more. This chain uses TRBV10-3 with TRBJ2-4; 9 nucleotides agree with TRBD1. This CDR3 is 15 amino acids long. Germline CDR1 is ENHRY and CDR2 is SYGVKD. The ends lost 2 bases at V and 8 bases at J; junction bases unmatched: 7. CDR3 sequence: CAISENTGGSDIQYF. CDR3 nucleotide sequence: TGTGCCATCAGTGAGAATACAGGGGGCTCGGACATTCAGTACTTC.

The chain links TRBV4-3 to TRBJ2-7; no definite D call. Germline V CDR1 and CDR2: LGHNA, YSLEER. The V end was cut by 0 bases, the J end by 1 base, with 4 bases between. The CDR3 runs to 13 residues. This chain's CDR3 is CASSQDESYEQYF. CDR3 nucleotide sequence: TGCGCCAGCAGCCAAGACGAGTCCTACGAGCAGTACTTC.

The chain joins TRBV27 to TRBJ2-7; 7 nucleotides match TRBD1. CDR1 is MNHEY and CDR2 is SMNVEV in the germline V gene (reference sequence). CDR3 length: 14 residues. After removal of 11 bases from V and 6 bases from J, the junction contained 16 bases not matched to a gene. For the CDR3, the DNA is TGTGCCGTATCCTCAAACAGGGGAACGAGCGAGCAGTACTTC. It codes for CAVSSNRGTSEQYF.

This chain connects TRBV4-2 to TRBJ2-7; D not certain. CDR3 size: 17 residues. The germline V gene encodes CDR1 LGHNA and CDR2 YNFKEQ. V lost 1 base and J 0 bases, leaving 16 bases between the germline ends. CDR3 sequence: CASSQGSGGKYSYEQYF. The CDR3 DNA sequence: TGTGCCAGCAGCCAAGGTTCTGGCGGAAAGTACTCCTACGAGCAGTACTTC.

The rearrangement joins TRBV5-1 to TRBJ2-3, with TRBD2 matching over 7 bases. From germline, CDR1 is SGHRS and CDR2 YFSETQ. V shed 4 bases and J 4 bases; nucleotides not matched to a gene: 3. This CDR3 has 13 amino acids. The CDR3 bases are TGCGCCAGCAGCGTTACTAGCGCAGATACGCAGTATTTT. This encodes CASSVTSADTQYF.

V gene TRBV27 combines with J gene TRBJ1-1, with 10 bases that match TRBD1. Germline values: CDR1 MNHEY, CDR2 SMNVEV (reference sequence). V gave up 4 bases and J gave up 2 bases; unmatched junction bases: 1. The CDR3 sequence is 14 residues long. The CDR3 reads CASSSTGGNTEAFF. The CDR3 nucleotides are TGTGCCAGCAGTTCGACAGGGGGCAACACTGAAGCTTTCTTT.

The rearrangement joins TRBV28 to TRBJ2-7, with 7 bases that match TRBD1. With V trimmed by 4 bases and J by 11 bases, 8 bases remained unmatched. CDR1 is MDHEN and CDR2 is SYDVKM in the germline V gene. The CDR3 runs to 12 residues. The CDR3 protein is CASSSRTGQEYF. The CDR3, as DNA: TGTGCCAGCAGTTCCAGGACAGGCCAGGAGTACTTC.

The CDR3 DNA is TGTGCCAGCAGCTCCGACAGGGAAGCTTTCTTT. Its translation: CASSSDREAFF. V and J are TRBV5-4 and TRBJ1-1; D perhaps matches TRBD1 (6 bases). Trimming removed 3 bases from V and 8 bases from J, with 8 bases in between. Germline V gives CDR1 SGHNT, CDR2 YYREEE (reference sequence). This CDR3 spans 11 amino acids. The full variable domain, rest sourced from reference TRBV5-4 and TRBJ1-1, is ETGVTQSPTHLIKTRGQQVTLRCSSQSGHNTVSWYQQALGQGPQFIFQYYREEENGRGNFPPRFSGLQFPNYSSELNVNALELDDSALYLCASSSDREAFFGQGTRLTVV.

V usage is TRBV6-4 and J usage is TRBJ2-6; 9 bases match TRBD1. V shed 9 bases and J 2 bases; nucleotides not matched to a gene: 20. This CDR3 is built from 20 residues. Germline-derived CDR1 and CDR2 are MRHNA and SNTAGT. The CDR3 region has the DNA TGTGCCAGGGGAAATCGACAGGGGGATTCAAGGGCGGCTGGGGCCAACGTCCTGACTTTC. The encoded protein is CARGNRQGDSRAAGANVLTF.

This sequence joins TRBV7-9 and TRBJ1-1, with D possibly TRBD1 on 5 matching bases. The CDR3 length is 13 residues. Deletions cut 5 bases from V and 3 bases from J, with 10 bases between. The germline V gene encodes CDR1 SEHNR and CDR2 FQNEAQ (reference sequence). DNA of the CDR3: TGTGCCAGCAGCCCCGACAGTTACACTGAAGCTTTCTTT. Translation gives CASSPDSYTEAFF. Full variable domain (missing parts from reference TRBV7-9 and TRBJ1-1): DTGVSQNPRHKITKRGQNVTFRCDPISEHNRLYWYRQTLGQGPEFLTYFQNEAQLEKSRLLSDRFSAERPKGSFSTLEIQRTEQGDSAMYLCASSPDSYTEAFFGQGTRLTVV.

The CDR3 DNA reads as TGTGCCACCAGCAGAGTGGCTGGACAGGTTGAAGGCTACACCTTC. It specifies CATSRVAGQVEGYTF. The chain has TRBV15 and TRBJ1-2; 7 nucleotides line up with TRBD1. After removal of 1 base from V and 8 bases from J, the junction contained 10 bases not matched to a gene. Germline V gene sequence: CDR1 LNHNV, CDR2 YYDKDF (reference sequence). CDR3 length: 15 amino acids.

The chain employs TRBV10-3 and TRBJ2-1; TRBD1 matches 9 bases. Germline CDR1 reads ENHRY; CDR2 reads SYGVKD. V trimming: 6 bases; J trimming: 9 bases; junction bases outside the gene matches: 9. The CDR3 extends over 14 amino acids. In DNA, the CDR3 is TGTGCCATCAGAACACCGGGACAGGGTCCTGAGCAGTTCTTC. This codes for CAIRTPGQGPEQFF.

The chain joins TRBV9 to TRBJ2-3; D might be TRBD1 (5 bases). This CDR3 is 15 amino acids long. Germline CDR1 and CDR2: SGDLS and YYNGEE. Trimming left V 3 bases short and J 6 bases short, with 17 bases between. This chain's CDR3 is CASSEQVPSGDTQYF. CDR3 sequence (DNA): TGTGCCAGCAGCGAACAGGTCCCATCTGGGGATACGCAGTATTTT.

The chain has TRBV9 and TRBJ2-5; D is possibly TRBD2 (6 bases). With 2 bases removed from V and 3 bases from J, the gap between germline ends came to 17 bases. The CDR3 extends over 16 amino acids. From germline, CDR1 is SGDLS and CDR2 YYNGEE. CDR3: CASSVRPGTGKETQYF. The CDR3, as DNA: TGTGCCAGCAGCGTGCGACCAGGGACTGGAAAAGAGACCCAGTACTTC. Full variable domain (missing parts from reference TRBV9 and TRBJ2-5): DSGVTQTPKHLITATGQRVTLRCSPRSGDLSVYWYQQSLDQGLQFLIQYYNGEERAKGNILERFSAQQFPDLHSELNLSSLELGDSALYFCASSVRPGTGKETQYFGPGTRLLVL.

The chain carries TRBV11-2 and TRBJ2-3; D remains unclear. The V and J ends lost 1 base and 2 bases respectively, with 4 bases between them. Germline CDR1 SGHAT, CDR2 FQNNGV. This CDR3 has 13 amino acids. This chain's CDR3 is CASSLGYTDTQYF. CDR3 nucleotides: TGTGCCAGCAGCTTAGGCTACACAGATACGCAGTATTTT.

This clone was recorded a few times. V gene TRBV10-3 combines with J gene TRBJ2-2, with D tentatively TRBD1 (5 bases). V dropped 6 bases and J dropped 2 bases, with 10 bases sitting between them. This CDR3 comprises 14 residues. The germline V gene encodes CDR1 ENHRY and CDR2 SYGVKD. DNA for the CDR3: TGTGCCATCAGCCCCCAGGGAAACACCGGGGAGCTGTTTTTT. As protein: CAISPQGNTGELFF.

This CDR3 reads CASSLNRVHEQYF. CDR3 DNA sequence: TGCGCCAGCAGCTTAAACAGGGTCCACGAGCAGTACTTC. The chain carries TRBV5-1 and TRBJ2-7, with D possibly matching TRBD1 (6 bases). The germline CDR1 and CDR2 sequences are SGHRS and YFSETQ. This CDR3 has 13 residues. Trimming stripped 2 bases from V and 5 bases from J, with 11 bases between.

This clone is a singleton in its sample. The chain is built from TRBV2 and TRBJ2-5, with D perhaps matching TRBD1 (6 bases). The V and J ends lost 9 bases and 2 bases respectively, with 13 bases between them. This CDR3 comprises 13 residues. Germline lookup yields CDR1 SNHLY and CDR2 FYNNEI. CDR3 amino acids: CASKDSKQETQYF. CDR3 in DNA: TGTGCCAGTAAGGACAGTAAGCAAGAGACCCAGTACTTC.

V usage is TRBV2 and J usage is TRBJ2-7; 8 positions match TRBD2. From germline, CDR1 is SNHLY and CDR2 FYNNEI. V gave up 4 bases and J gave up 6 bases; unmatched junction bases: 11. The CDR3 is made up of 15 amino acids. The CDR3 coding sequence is TGTGCCAGCAGTGGGCAGGGACTAGAGGGCTCCGAGCAGTACTTC. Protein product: CASSGQGLEGSEQYF.

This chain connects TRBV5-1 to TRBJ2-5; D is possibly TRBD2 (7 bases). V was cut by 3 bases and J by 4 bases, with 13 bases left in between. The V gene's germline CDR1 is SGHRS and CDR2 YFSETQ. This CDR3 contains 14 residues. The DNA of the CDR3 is TGCGCCAGCAGCTGGGTGGGGGGGCGAGAGACCCAGTACTTC. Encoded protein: CASSWVGGRETQYF.

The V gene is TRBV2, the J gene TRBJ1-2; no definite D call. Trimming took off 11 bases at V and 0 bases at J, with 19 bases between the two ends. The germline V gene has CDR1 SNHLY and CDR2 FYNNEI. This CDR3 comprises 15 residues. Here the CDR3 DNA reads TGTGCCCTTCACGGGGAAACAGAAGCTAACTATGGCTACACCTTC. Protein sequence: CALHGETEANYGYTF.

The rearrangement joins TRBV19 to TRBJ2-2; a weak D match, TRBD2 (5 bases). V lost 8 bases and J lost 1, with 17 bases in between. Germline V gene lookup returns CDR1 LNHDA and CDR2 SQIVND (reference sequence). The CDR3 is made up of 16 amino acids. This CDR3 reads CASRGGSTRNTGELFF. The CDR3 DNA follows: TGTGCCAGTCGTGGCGGGTCAACCAGGAACACCGGGGAGCTGTTTTTT.

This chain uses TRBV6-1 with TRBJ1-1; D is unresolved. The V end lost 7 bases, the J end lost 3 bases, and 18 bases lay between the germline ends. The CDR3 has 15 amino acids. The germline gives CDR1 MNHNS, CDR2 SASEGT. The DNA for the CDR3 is TGTGCCAGCACCAACCACCGGGAGGAGGACACTGAAGCTTTCTTT. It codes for CASTNHREEDTEAFF.

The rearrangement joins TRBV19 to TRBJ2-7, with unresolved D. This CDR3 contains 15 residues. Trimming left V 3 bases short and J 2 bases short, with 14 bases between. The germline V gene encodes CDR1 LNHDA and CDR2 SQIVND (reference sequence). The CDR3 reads CASSMRHLLTYEQYF. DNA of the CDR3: TGTGCCAGTAGTATGCGCCACCTTCTAACCTACGAGCAGTACTTC.